The present T cell receptor (beta chain) was sequenced within a study of blood T cell repertoires in COVID-19. Clones were read by immunoSEQ multiplex PCR, and TCRdb kept only the in-frame ones, dropping some. The sample lists around 140,000 clones, more than 75% occurring once. This clonotype originated in a human donor with acute or convalescent COVID-19. The donor label of this sample is uncertain. Material: peripheral blood.

CDR3 nucleotide sequence: TGCGCCAGCAGCTTACCACAGGGTAACGAAAAACTGTTTTTT. Its protein product is CASSLPQGNEKLFF. V gene TRBV5-1 combines with J gene TRBJ1-4; tentatively, D is TRBD1 (6 bases). Trimming took off 2 bases at V and 8 bases at J, with 13 bases between the two ends. This CDR3 has 14 amino acids. CDR1 is SGHRS, CDR2 YFSETQ, per germline.